One and the same sample provided the 18 T cell receptor beta chains below, sequenced in a study of blood T cell repertoires in COVID-19. Sequencing used immunoSEQ multiplex PCR; TCRdb keeps in-frame clones, though not all of them. The repertoire holds hundreds of thousands of clones, roughly 86% seen once, with approximately 1.8% in the top ten. Material: PBMCs or T cells enriched from blood (not recorded which). The receptors here all came from a man aged 35 to 55 in a cohort exposed to, infected with or recovered from COVID-19 (not recorded which).

V gene TRBV5-8 combines with J gene TRBJ2-7; TRBD2 aligns across 12 bases. This CDR3 spans 13 amino acids. V gave up 2 bases and J gave up 12 bases; unmatched junction bases: 6. Germline assignment: CDR1 SGHTS and CDR2 YDEGEE. CDR3 bases: TGTGCCAGCAGCTTCGGACTAGCGGGACCCGCGTACTTC. Encoded protein: CASSFGLAGPAYF.

The chain links TRBV4-2 to TRBJ2-3; TRBD2 aligns across 8 bases. CDR3 length: 18 residues. Looked up from germline, CDR1 is LGHNA and CDR2 is YNFKEQ. Trimming cost V 2 bases and J 2 bases; bases outside gene matches: 12. The CDR3 DNA reads as TGTGCCAGCAGCCAACCCGCTAGGACTAGCCGCAACACAGATACGCAGTATTTT. Residues: CASSQPARTSRNTDTQYF.

This sequence joins TRBV10-1 and TRBJ1-4, with D tentatively TRBD1 (6 bases). The CDR3 length is 15 residues. V lost 5 bases and J lost 7, with 17 bases in between. CDR1 is WNHNN, CDR2 SYGVQD, per germline (reference sequence). This chain's CDR3 is CASSQQGNRAEKLFF. The CDR3 nucleotides are TGCGCCAGCAGTCAACAGGGAAATCGGGCTGAAAAACTGTTTTTT.

This clone appeared once. This chain joins TRBV3-1 (or the pseudogene TRBV3-2) and TRBJ2-3; 10 bases are shared with TRBD2. The CDR3 totals 20 residues. The V gene end was trimmed by 4 bases and the J gene end by 3 bases; junction bases not matched to a gene: 19. Germline CDR1 is LGHDT and CDR2 is YNNKEL (reference sequence). The CDR3 is CASSPSRGVAGGTGTDTQYF. In DNA, the CDR3 is TGTGCCAGCAGCCCCAGCAGGGGGGTAGCGGGAGGAACGGGTACAGATACGCAGTATTTT.

The chain links TRBV2 to TRBJ2-6; 10 nucleotides agree with TRBD1. The J segment lost 1 base and the V segment lost 6 bases, leaving 3 bases of the junction unmatched. CDR1 is SNHLY and CDR2 is FYNNEI in the germline V gene. The CDR3 consists of 16 residues. CDR3 in DNA: TGTGCCAGCAGACGGGACAGGGGTTCTGGGGCCAACGTCCTGACTTTC. Residues: CASRRDRGSGANVLTF.

Here the CDR3 reads CASSPTGDTQYF. CDR3 in DNA: TGTGCCAGCAGCCCAACAGGGGATACGCAGTATTTT. V usage is TRBV14 and J usage is TRBJ2-3; possibly TRBD1 for D (6 bases). CDR1 is SGHDN and CDR2 is FVKESK in the germline V gene. V was clipped by 4 bases and J by 6 bases, with 8 bases between them. This CDR3 has 12 amino acids.

This clone came up once. The chain employs TRBV30 and TRBJ1-6; TRBD1 agrees at 9 bases. Germline V CDR1 and CDR2: GTSNPN, SVGIG (reference sequence). V dropped 2 bases and J dropped 7; count of bases not matched to a gene: 3. The CDR3 totals 14 residues. CDR3 sequence (DNA): TGTGCCTGGAGTCCCGACAGGGGGAATTCACCCCTCCACTTT. Amino acid sequence: CAWSPDRGNSPLHF.

V and J are TRBV5-1 and TRBJ1-2; a weak D match, TRBD1 (6 bases). This CDR3 has 13 amino acids. Trimming shortened V by 5 bases and J by 0 bases, and 8 bases separated the two germline ends. In germline, CDR1 is SGHRS, CDR2 YFSETQ. The CDR3 DNA reads TGCGCCAGCAGGGACAGCCCTAACTATGGCTACACCTTC. It specifies CASRDSPNYGYTF.

This clone appeared a single time. The chain has TRBV29-1 and TRBJ1-2, with D possibly TRBD1 on 6 matching bases. The V and J ends lost 6 bases and 8 bases respectively, with 25 bases between them. The CDR3 is 15 residues long. Germline CDR1 SQVTM, CDR2 ANQGSEA. For the CDR3, the DNA is TGCAGCGTCCTCAGGATGCACAGGGTTCTTGGGGGCTACACCTTC. Translated, it gives CSVLRMHRVLGGYTF.

This chain links TRBV7-9 with TRBJ2-7; TRBD2 aligns across 13 bases. This CDR3 spans 15 amino acids. Looked up from germline, CDR1 is SEHNR and CDR2 is FQNEAQ (reference sequence). V gave up 5 bases and J gave up 1 base; unmatched junction bases: 2. In DNA, the CDR3 is TGTGCCAGCAGCCGGGGACTAGCGGGATCCTACGAGCAGTACTTC. Translating it yields CASSRGLAGSYEQYF.

The chain uses TRBV27 and TRBJ2-1, with 9 bases lining up with TRBD1. V trimming: 7 bases; J trimming: 5 bases; junction bases outside the gene matches: 6. The CDR3 runs 14 residues. Germline V gives CDR1 MNHEY, CDR2 SMNVEV (reference sequence). The DNA of the CDR3 is TGTGCCAGCAAGGACAGGACAGGGGACAATGAGCAGTTCTTC. Encoded protein: CASKDRTGDNEQFF.

The chain recombines TRBV7-9 with TRBJ1-1; 8 nucleotides align to TRBD1. The CDR3 spans 15 residues. The germline gives CDR1 SEHNR, CDR2 FQNEAQ (reference sequence). After removal of 2 bases from V and 8 bases from J, the junction contained 10 bases not matched to a gene. DNA of the CDR3: TGTGCCAGCAGCTTACTACAGGGGGTGCAAAGAGAAGCTTTCTTT. Its protein product is CASSLLQGVQREAFF. The full variable domain, its missing parts supplied by reference TRBV7-9 and TRBJ1-1, is DTGVSQNPRHKITKRGQNVTFRCDPISEHNRLYWYRQTLGQGPEFLTYFQNEAQLEKSRLLSDRFSAERPKGSFSTLEIQRTEQGDSAMYLCASSLLQGVQREAFFGQGTRLTVV.

The chain combines TRBV28 with TRBJ2-7, with 11 bases matching TRBD1. This CDR3 spans 15 amino acids. The germline V gene has CDR1 MDHEN and CDR2 SYDVKM. V lost 3 bases and J lost 7; bases outside the gene matches: 8. CDR3 sequence reads: CASSFPDRGLKEQYF. DNA of the CDR3: TGTGCCAGCAGTTTTCCGGACAGGGGGCTGAAAGAGCAGTACTTC.

This clone was seen a single time. This chain connects TRBV7-9 to TRBJ1-4; 11 nucleotides match TRBD1. Trimming removed 4 bases from V and 7 bases from J; junction bases left unmatched: 2. The CDR3 length is 14 residues. Germline CDR1 and CDR2: SEHNR and FQNEAQ (reference sequence). The DNA for the CDR3 is TGTGCCAGCAGCTGGGGACAGGGGGGTGAAAAACTGTTTTTT. It specifies CASSWGQGGEKLFF.

The chain employs TRBV20-1 and TRBJ2-5; D call uncertain. Germline CDR1 and CDR2: DFQATT and SNEGSKA (reference sequence). The CDR3 loop spans 11 amino acids. The CDR3 bases are TGCAGCCCAATCATTGAGAAGACCCAGTACTTC. It encodes CSPIIEKTQYF.

The V gene is TRBV5-1, the J gene TRBJ2-5; 10 bases map to TRBD1. The CDR3 runs 13 residues. V lost 4 bases and J lost 8; bases outside the gene matches: 5. Germline values: CDR1 SGHRS, CDR2 YFSETQ. This CDR3 reads CASSPGTGETQYF. The CDR3 nucleotides are TGCGCCAGCAGCCCCGGGACAGGGGAAACCCAGTACTTC.

This rearrangement joins TRBV6-5 to TRBJ2-3; 7 bases agree with TRBD1. The CDR3 runs to 14 residues. Germline CDR1 MNHEY, CDR2 SVGAGI. V shed 6 bases and J 2 bases; nucleotides not matched to a gene: 5. CDR3 loop: CASSEGQFTDTQYF. The DNA for the CDR3 is TGTGCCAGCAGCGAGGGACAGTTCACAGATACGCAGTATTTT.

In the case of this clone: Additional DNA sequences in this sample encode the identical CDR3. The gene calls are TRBV30 and TRBJ2-1, with D possibly matching TRBD1 (6 bases). With 2 bases removed from V and 6 bases from J, the gap between germline ends came to 8 bases. Germline loops: CDR1 GTSNPN, CDR2 SVGIG (reference sequence). This CDR3 comprises 12 residues. The CDR3 sequence: CAWSRGSNEQFF. The CDR3 DNA is TGTGCCTGGAGTAGGGGGTCCAATGAGCAGTTCTTC.